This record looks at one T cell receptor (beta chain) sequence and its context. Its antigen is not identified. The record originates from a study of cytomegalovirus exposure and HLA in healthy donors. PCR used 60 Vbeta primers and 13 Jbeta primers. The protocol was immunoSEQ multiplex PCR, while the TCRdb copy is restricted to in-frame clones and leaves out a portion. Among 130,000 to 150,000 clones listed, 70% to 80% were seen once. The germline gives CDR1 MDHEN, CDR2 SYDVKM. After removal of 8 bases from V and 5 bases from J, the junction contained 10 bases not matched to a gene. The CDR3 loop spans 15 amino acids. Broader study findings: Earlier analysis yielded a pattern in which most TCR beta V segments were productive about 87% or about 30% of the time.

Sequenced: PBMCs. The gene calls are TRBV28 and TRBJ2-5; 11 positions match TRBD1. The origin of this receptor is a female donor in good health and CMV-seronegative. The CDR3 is CASQTDRGRGETQYF. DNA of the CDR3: TGTGCCAGCCAGACGGACAGGGGGCGAGGGGAGACCCAGTACTTC.